This is a list of T cell receptor beta chains from one sample in a study of tumor-infiltrating lymphocytes in primary liver carcinoma. TCRdb reprocessed the multiplex PCR reads with MiXCR, giving one entry per CDR3 protein. The data show about 30,000 distinct CDR3 sequences, around 70% seen once. The sample taken for sequencing was liver tumor tissue from sampling region 3. Every receptor here comes from a woman aged 25 to 39 with primary liver carcinoma and hepatitis B virus infection. Both conserved end residues are part of each CDR3. D genes are given only for firm matches. Clone size is stated in some rows and not others, as once, few, many or a class when expanded.

clone size: NA; J gene: TRBJ2-5; V gene: TRBV29-1; D gene: NA; CDR3 protein: CSIETGRGVMETQYF; CDR3 DNA: TGCAGTATTGAAACCGGAAGGGGAGTGATGGAGACCCAGTACTTC
clone size: many; J gene: TRBJ2-6; V gene: TRBV11-2; D gene: NA; CDR3 protein: CASSLGGAGANVLTF; CDR3 DNA: TGTGCCAGCAGCTTAGGGGGCGCAGGGGCCAACGTCCTGACTTTC
clone size: NA; J gene: TRBJ2-2; V gene: TRBV4-3; D gene: TRBD2; CDR3 protein: CASVLAGGPRSNTGELFF; CDR3 DNA: TGCGCCAGCGTACTAGCGGGAGGGCCCCGTTCGAACACCGGGGAGCTGTTTTTT
clone size: NA; J gene: TRBJ2-3; V gene: TRBV10-3; D gene: NA; CDR3 protein: CAISEPTWRSTNTQYF; CDR3 DNA: TGTGCCATCAGTGAGCCGACTTGGCGGAGCACAAATACGCAGTATTTT
clone size: once; J gene: TRBJ1-6; V gene: TRBV28; D gene: NA; CDR3 protein: CASSFYHRGSSPFHF; CDR3 DNA: TGTGCCAGCAGTTTTTACCATAGGGGGAGTTCACCCTTCCACTTT
clone size: NA; J gene: TRBJ2-5; V gene: TRBV5-5; D gene: NA; CDR3 protein: CASSLLTEETQYF; CDR3 DNA: TGTGCCAGCAGCTTGTTAACTGAGGAGACCCAGTACTTC
clone size: NA; J gene: TRBJ2-2; V gene: TRBV4-2; D gene: NA; CDR3 protein: CASSLSGVASGSKSWDLFF; CDR3 DNA: NA
clone size: NA; J gene: TRBJ2-2; V gene: TRBV6-6; D gene: NA; CDR3 protein: CASSHGAGKLFF; CDR3 DNA: TGTGCCAGCAGTCATGGGGCCGGGAAGCTGTTTTTT
clone size: NA; J gene: TRBJ2-2; V gene: TRBV11-2; D gene: NA; CDR3 protein: CASIGRTGELFF; CDR3 DNA: TGTGCCAGCATAGGTAGGACTGGGGAGCTGTTTTTT
clone size: NA; J gene: TRBJ2-4; V gene: TRBV11-2; D gene: NA; CDR3 protein: CASRLGGEGIQYF; CDR3 DNA: TGTGCCAGCAGGTTAGGGGGGGAGGGCATTCAGTACTTC
clone size: once; J gene: TRBJ1-5; V gene: TRBV6-6; D gene: NA; CDR3 protein: CASSFWVAGGRDTQHF; CDR3 DNA: TGTGCAAGCAGTTTCTGGGTAGCGGGAGGCCGAGATACGCAGCATTTT
clone size: many; J gene: TRBJ1-1; V gene: TRBV11-2; D gene: NA; CDR3 protein: CASSLDQGRGEVFF; CDR3 DNA: TGTGCCAGCAGCTTAGATCAGGGCAGGGGTGAAGTTTTCTTT
clone size: NA; J gene: TRBJ2-2; V gene: TRBV6-5; D gene: NA; CDR3 protein: CASSPRRGFTSELFF; CDR3 DNA: TGTGCCAGCAGTCCGCGGAGAGGGTTCACCAGTGAGCTGTTTTTT
clone size: once; J gene: TRBJ2-1; V gene: TRBV7-3; D gene: NA; CDR3 protein: CASSSTSSGEQLF; CDR3 DNA: TGTGCCAGCAGCTCGACGAGTAGCGGAGAGCAGTTATTC
clone size: NA; J gene: TRBJ2-7; V gene: TRBV11-2; D gene: NA; CDR3 protein: CAISFTGGGSWIYEQYF; CDR3 DNA: TGTGCCATCAGTTTCACAGGAGGGGGCTCTTGGATCTACGAGCAGTACTTC
clone size: NA; J gene: TRBJ1-3; V gene: TRBV5-4; D gene: NA; CDR3 protein: CVSIRTEPGNTIYF; CDR3 DNA: TGTGTCAGCATCCGGACTGAGCCTGGAAACACCATATATTTT
clone size: many; J gene: TRBJ2-2; V gene: TRBV11-1; D gene: NA; CDR3 protein: CASRGRTGSANTGELFF; CDR3 DNA: TGTGCCAGCAGGGGAAGAACGGGATCCGCGAACACCGGGGAGCTGTTTTTT
clone size: many; J gene: TRBJ2-5; V gene: TRBV11-3; D gene: TRBD1; CDR3 protein: CASSLGRGGQETQYF; CDR3 DNA: TGTGCCAGCAGCTTAGGTAGAGGGGGCCAAGAGACCCAGTATTTC
clone size: NA; J gene: TRBJ2-3; V gene: TRBV6-4; D gene: NA; CDR3 protein: CASSDDSIDTHYF; CDR3 DNA: TGTGCCAGCAGTGACGACAGCATAGATACGCACTATTTT